The 26 T cell receptor beta chains given below trace back to one sample, sequenced in a study of blood T cell repertoires in COVID-19. Sequencing was performed with immunoSEQ multiplex PCR; in TCRdb, only in-frame clones are kept and a portion is missing. This sample has over 14,000 clones, with about 69% found just once. Sequencing was done on a sample of peripheral blood. All receptors come from a man aged 60-69 years with acute or convalescent COVID-19.

V and J are TRBV4-3 and TRBJ1-5; D gene unclear. Germline values: CDR1 LGHNA, CDR2 YSLEER. The V and J ends lost 0 bases and 1 base respectively, with 7 bases between them. The CDR3 extends over 15 amino acids. The CDR3 loop reads CASSQDRRSNQPQHF. CDR3 nucleotides: TGCGCCAGCAGCCAAGATCGGAGGAGCAATCAGCCCCAGCATTTT.

This sequence joins TRBV19 and TRBJ2-1, with 7 bases lining up with TRBD2. Germline-derived CDR1 and CDR2 are LNHDA and SQIVND (reference sequence). The CDR3 contains 15 residues. With 6 bases clipped from V and 10 bases from J, the junction kept 15 bases outside the gene matches. CDR3 DNA sequence: TGTGCCAGTAGGATTGGGGCGGGGGTATCAGGGGAGCAGTTCTTC. This sequence encodes CASRIGAGVSGEQFF.

V and J are TRBV7-3 and TRBJ2-2; D is possibly TRBD1 (5 bases). The length of the CDR3 is 17 residues. The germline V gene has CDR1 SGHTA and CDR2 FQGTGA. The V end was cut by 1 base, the J end by 6 bases, with 18 bases between. The CDR3 DNA reads TGTGCCAGCAGCTTAAGACCCCTGCAGGGAAGCTCCGGGGAGCTGTTTTTT. It codes for CASSLRPLQGSSGELFF.

There are a few counts of this clone. The chain carries TRBV5-1 and TRBJ2-6; a weak D match, TRBD1 (6 bases). The germline V and J ends were trimmed by 7 bases and 0 bases, with 14 bases remaining between them. From germline, CDR1 is SGHRS and CDR2 YFSETQ. The CDR3 loop spans 16 amino acids. CDR3 amino acids: CASGEGTLSGANVLTF. The CDR3 nucleotides are TGCGCCAGCGGAGAAGGGACACTCTCTGGGGCCAACGTCCTGACTTTC.

The rearrangement links TRBV19 to TRBJ2-1, with D unresolved. Trimming took 6 bases from V and 3 from J, leaving 6 bases between them. Germline CDR1 is LNHDA and CDR2 is SQIVND (reference sequence). The CDR3 has 12 residues. CDR3 region: CASSLDYNEQFF. In nucleotides, the CDR3 is TGTGCCAGTAGCCTAGACTACAATGAGCAGTTCTTC.

This chain uses TRBV19 with TRBJ1-5; tentatively, D is TRBD1 (6 bases). The CDR3 is 13 amino acids. Germline values: CDR1 LNHDA, CDR2 SQIVND (reference sequence). Trimming shortened V by 4 bases and J by 4 bases, and 8 bases separated the two germline ends. CDR3 in DNA: TGTGCCAGTAGTACCCAGGGGAATCAGCCCCAGCATTTT. Its protein product is CASSTQGNQPQHF.

The chain joins TRBV3-1 (or the pseudogene TRBV3-2) to TRBJ2-1; D ambiguous. V lost 0 bases and J 4 bases, leaving 4 bases between the germline ends. The CDR3 is 13 residues long. CDR1 is LGHDT, CDR2 YNNKEL, per germline (reference sequence). The CDR3 here is CASSQDRYNEQFF. CDR3 nucleotides: TGTGCCAGCAGCCAAGACAGATACAATGAGCAGTTCTTC.

This clone was seen a handful of times. This sequence joins TRBV24-1 and TRBJ2-2; D uncertain. Germline values: CDR1 KGHDR, CDR2 SFDVKD. This CDR3 has 19 residues. Trimming removed 1 base from V and 0 bases from J, with 17 bases in between. The CDR3 here is CATSDFERTALANTGELFF. Written as DNA, the CDR3 is TGTGCCACCAGTGATTTCGAACGCACCGCCTTAGCGAACACCGGGGAGCTGTTTTTT.

This sequence joins TRBV10-2 and TRBJ1-1; the D is unclear. Trimming stripped 0 bases from V and 7 bases from J, with 6 bases between. The V gene's germline CDR1 is WSHSY and CDR2 SAAADI. The CDR3 length is 12 residues. CDR3 in amino acids: CASSESGDEAFF. Written as DNA, the CDR3 is TGCGCCAGCAGTGAGTCTGGAGATGAAGCTTTCTTT.

The rearrangement uses TRBV11-2 and TRBJ1-2, with a weak D call TRBD1 (6 bases). This CDR3 contains 13 residues. V dropped 5 bases and J dropped 8 bases, with 15 bases sitting between them. Germline-derived CDR1 and CDR2 are SGHAT and FQNNGV. The CDR3 DNA is TGTGCCAGCAGCATCCAACAGGGTTGGGGCTACACCTTC. It codes for CASSIQQGWGYTF.

The DNA for the CDR3 is TGCGCCAGCAGTCACCGCTCGAAGACTAGCGGGAGAGAGACCCAGTACTTC. Translated, it gives CASSHRSKTSGRETQYF. The gene calls are TRBV23-1 and TRBJ2-5; 12 positions agree with TRBD2. TRBV23-1 is an open reading frame, and its role is uncertain. Losses at the gene ends were 3 bases for V and 4 bases for J; bases not matched to a gene: 9. The CDR3 is made up of 17 amino acids.

The table lists this clone with a count of one. V and J are TRBV5-5 and TRBJ1-4, with 7 bases identical to TRBD1. The CDR3 consists of 15 residues. The V gene's germline CDR1 is SGHKS and CDR2 YYEKEE (reference sequence). J was trimmed by 4 bases and V by 4 bases; bases with no gene match: 7. The CDR3 region is CASSPGRGFNEKLFF. CDR3 nucleotide sequence: TGTGCCAGCAGCCCCGGCAGGGGGTTTAATGAAAAACTGTTTTTT.

This sequence joins TRBV7-9 and TRBJ2-7; TRBD1 is a possible D gene (7 bases). V was shortened by 2 bases and J by 1 base, with 15 bases between the two germline ends. Germline CDR1 is SEHNR and CDR2 is FQNEAQ (reference sequence). This CDR3 contains 16 residues. CDR3 in amino acids: CASSLSPGGGSYEQYF. The CDR3 nucleotides are TGTGCCAGCAGCTTAAGTCCAGGGGGAGGATCCTACGAGCAGTACTTC.

The chain recombines TRBV30 with TRBJ2-1; D uncertain. The CDR3 contains 13 residues. Germline CDR1 GTSNPN, CDR2 SVGIG (reference sequence). V gave up 1 base and J gave up 0 bases, with 4 bases separating them. The CDR3 loop reads CAWSASSYNEQFF. The CDR3 coding sequence is TGTGCCTGGAGTGCTAGCTCCTACAATGAGCAGTTCTTC.

This clone was counted once. The V and J genes are TRBV5-1 and TRBJ1-2; D is uncertain. This CDR3 is 15 amino acids long. The V and J ends lost 4 bases and 6 bases respectively, with 19 bases between them. From germline, CDR1 is SGHRS and CDR2 YFSETQ. CDR3: CASSPLAGMVNGYTF. The CDR3 region has the DNA TGCGCCAGCAGCCCTCTCGCGGGGATGGTAAATGGCTACACCTTC.

CDR3: CASSTLGQHYEQYF. The CDR3 DNA reads as TGTGCCAGTAGTACCTTAGGACAGCACTACGAGCAGTACTTC. The chain is built from TRBV19 and TRBJ2-7; D is possibly TRBD1 (6 bases). The V gene lost 4 bases and the J gene lost 3 bases, with 13 bases spanning the gap. Germline V gene data show CDR1 as LNHDA and CDR2 as SQIVND (reference sequence). The CDR3 has 14 residues.

The gene calls are TRBV6-5 and TRBJ2-5; 9 positions match TRBD1. This CDR3 has 16 residues. In germline, CDR1 is MNHEY, CDR2 SVGAGI. The J segment lost 4 bases and the V segment lost 1 base, leaving 7 bases of the junction unmatched. The chain's CDR3 is CASSYLGWDRVETQYF. The CDR3, as DNA: TGTGCCAGCAGTTACTTGGGATGGGACAGGGTAGAGACCCAGTACTTC.

This clone showed up just a few times. V is TRBV5-1 and J is TRBJ2-1; 7 bases agree with TRBD2. The CDR3 consists of 14 residues. Germline assignment: CDR1 SGHRS and CDR2 YFSETQ. V shed 4 bases, J shed 2 bases, and the junction held 3 bases outside the gene matches. In nucleotides, the CDR3 is TGCGCCAGCAGCCGCGGGACTACCTACAATGAGCAGTTCTTC. It encodes CASSRGTTYNEQFF.

The V gene is TRBV5-6, the J gene TRBJ2-1; TRBD1 is a possible D gene (5 bases). The CDR3 is made up of 14 amino acids. From germline, CDR1 is SGHDT and CDR2 YYEEEE. V was shortened by 1 base and J by 4 bases, with 9 bases between the two germline ends. CDR3 region: CASSLFQGYNEQFF. As DNA, the CDR3 is TGTGCCAGCAGCTTGTTCCAGGGATACAATGAGCAGTTCTTC.

Only a few counts were recorded for this clone. The rearrangement links TRBV3-1 (or the pseudogene TRBV3-2) to TRBJ2-5; 8 bases are shared with TRBD2. The CDR3 extends over 15 amino acids. J was trimmed by 5 bases and V by 1 base; bases with no gene match: 6. The germline V gene encodes CDR1 LGHDT and CDR2 YNNKEL (reference sequence). The DNA of the CDR3 is TGTGCCAGCAGCCAAGGGCGGGAGGTACGGGAGACCCAGTACTTC. Its translation: CASSQGREVRETQYF.

This clone occurred once. The chain carries TRBV6-5 and TRBJ2-7, with D possibly matching TRBD1 (5 bases). The CDR3 sequence is 15 residues long. Trimming shortened V by 2 bases and J by 0 bases, and 11 bases separated the two germline ends. CDR1 is MNHEY, CDR2 SVGAGI, per germline. The CDR3, as DNA: TGTGCCAGCAGTTACGTCCAGGGATCCTCCTACGAGCAGTACTTC. Protein product: CASSYVQGSSYEQYF.

This clone is medium-sized (0.01 to 0.1%) in the sample. This chain joins TRBV7-6 and TRBJ1-1, with 8 bases lining up with TRBD1. V dropped 5 bases and J dropped 7; count of bases not matched to a gene: 12. The CDR3 contains 15 residues. CDR1 is SGHVS and CDR2 is FNYEAQ in the germline V gene. In DNA form, the CDR3 reads TGTGCCAGCAGCCCAGGCGTCAGGGGGCGAGGTGAAGCTTTCTTT. Translated, it gives CASSPGVRGRGEAFF.

This sequence joins TRBV24-1 and TRBJ2-2; D might be TRBD1 (6 bases). Germline CDR1 is KGHDR and CDR2 is SFDVKD. CDR3 length equals 18 residues. The CDR3 protein is CATPLSRDQGKNTGELFF. The CDR3 DNA reads TGTGCTACTCCCCTCAGTCGGGATCAGGGGAAGAACACCGGGGAGCTGTTTTTT.

About this clone itself: The identical CDR3 is also encoded by other nucleotide sequences in the sample. The chain joins TRBV9 to TRBJ1-1; D unresolved. The germline V and J ends were trimmed by 0 bases and 4 bases, with 7 bases remaining between them. In germline, CDR1 is SGDLS, CDR2 YYNGEE. This CDR3 has 13 amino acids. The CDR3 loop is CASSVGAGTEAFF. Written as DNA, the CDR3 is TGTGCCAGCAGCGTAGGAGCCGGCACTGAAGCTTTCTTT. The full variable domain, rest sourced from reference TRBV9 and TRBJ1-1, is DSGVTQTPKHLITATGQRVTLRCSPRSGDLSVYWYQQSLDQGLQFLIQYYNGEERAKGNILERFSAQQFPDLHSELNLSSLELGDSALYFCASSVGAGTEAFFGQGTRLTVV.

This clone was observed a few times. The V call is TRBV5-6, the J call TRBJ1-1; 10 bases match TRBD1. The CDR3 loop spans 16 amino acids. V was pared by 4 bases and J by 5 bases, with 11 bases of the junction left unmatched. The germline gives CDR1 SGHDT, CDR2 YYEEEE. The CDR3 DNA reads as TGTGCCAGCAGCCGACGGGACAGGGGTGTTGGTACTGAAGCTTTCTTT. Translating gives CASSRRDRGVGTEAFF.

This chain links TRBV27 with TRBJ1-1, with TRBD1 matching over 8 bases. The CDR3 length is 13 residues. CDR1 is MNHEY, CDR2 SMNVEV, per germline (reference sequence). Trimming took 5 bases from V and 6 from J; bases not matched to a gene: 5. This chain's CDR3 is CASSTGGWSEAFF. CDR3 bases: TGTGCCAGCAGTACAGGGGGATGGTCTGAAGCTTTCTTT.